A single sample is the source of the 13 T cell receptor beta chains below, sequenced in a study of T cell repertoires in cytomegalovirus infection (dated by TCRdb to between 2017 and 2020). The antigens these receptors bind are not known. Reads for this sample came from an Illumina HiSeq 1500. TCRdb reran the public reads through fastp at Q25 and MiXCR, keeping productive beta chains. Rows merge per CDR3 protein into single entries with the most common DNA and genes. This sample comprises just over 450,000 distinct CDR3 sequences, about two fifths of them detected only once. About 45% of the sample belongs to the ten largest clones. The sample's treatment or condition label is to be understood as: in vitro stimulation with specific CMV peptide epitopes to enrich CMV-specific T cells. The sequencing here drew on cultured PBMCs, taken from culture after CMV antigen stimulation. The receptors were gathered from a human donor in good health (CMV status not recorded). Some clones in this sample may be carry-over from other donors' samples.

A few counts support this clonotype. The chain combines TRBV6-2 or TRBV6-3 with TRBJ2-7, with D tentatively TRBD2 (5 bases). The CDR3 loop spans 14 amino acids. The V end was cut by 6 bases, the J end by 0 bases, with 12 bases between. Germline V gives CDR1 MNHEY, CDR2 SVGEGT. Here the CDR3 reads CASSDEAASYEQYF. CDR3 DNA sequence: TGTGCCAGCAGCGACGAAGCGGCCTCCTACGAGCAGTACTTC.

This clonotype turned up a few times. V gene TRBV6-6 combines with J gene TRBJ2-7, with 10 positions matching TRBD1. Trimming took 5 bases from V and 3 from J; bases not matched to a gene: 7. Germline CDR1 is MNHNY and CDR2 is SVGAGI (reference sequence). This CDR3 region has 15 residues. The CDR3 bases are TGTGCCAGCAGTAACCGGGACAGGGGTTTCTACGAGCAGTACTTC. Translated: CASSNRDRGFYEQYF.

This clonotype has a handful of counts. The V gene is TRBV12-3 or TRBV12-4, the J gene TRBJ1-5; no clear D. The ends were cut back, 3 bases at V and 1 base at J, with 7 bases in the middle. CDR3 length: 14 amino acids. For the CDR3, the DNA is TGTGCCAGCAGTTTCAGACACAGCAATCAGCCCCAGCATTTT. Protein product: CASSFRHSNQPQHF.

This clonotype has only a few counts. The V gene is TRBV7-6, the J gene TRBJ2-7; either TRBD1 or TRBD2 may supply D (5 bases each). CDR3 length equals 16 residues. The germline V gene encodes CDR1 SGHVS and CDR2 FNYEAQ. V was pared by 4 bases and J by 7 bases, with 23 bases between. CDR3: CASSSDWVRGRGEQYF. CDR3 nucleotide sequence: TGTGCCAGCAGCTCCGACTGGGTCCGGGGACGAGGGGAGCAGTACTTC.

CDR3 in amino acids: CASSATGVSYNEQFF. CDR3 nucleotides: TGTGCCAGCAGCGCGACGGGAGTCTCCTACAATGAGCAGTTCTTC. The chain is built from TRBV7-2 and TRBJ2-1; a possible D gene is TRBD2 (6 bases). Germline V gives CDR1 SGHTA, CDR2 FQGNSA. The length of the CDR3 is 15 residues. The V end lost 5 bases, the J end lost 0 bases, and 11 bases lay between the germline ends.

This clonotype showed up just once. The chain employs TRBV5-1 and TRBJ1-1, with D tentatively TRBD1 (6 bases). Germline CDR1 reads SGHRS; CDR2 reads YFSETQ. The CDR3 consists of 14 residues. V was cut by 7 bases and J by 4 bases, with 17 bases left in between. The CDR3 spells CASAPRGSGTEAFF. Here the CDR3 DNA reads TGCGCCAGCGCCCCCAGGGGAAGTGGCACTGAAGCTTTCTTT.

The table lists this clonotype with a few counts. This chain uses TRBV27 with TRBJ2-1; D remains ambiguous. Germline-derived CDR1 and CDR2 are MNHEY and SMNVEV (reference sequence). This CDR3 has 11 residues. CDR3 amino acids: CASGWGREQFF. For the CDR3, the DNA is TGTGCTAGTGGATGGGGTCGCGAGCAGTTCTTC.

V gene TRBV19 combines with J gene TRBJ1-2; 9 positions match TRBD1. Trimming took 6 bases from V and 8 from J; bases not matched to a gene: 13. Looked up from germline, CDR1 is LNHDA and CDR2 is SQIVND (reference sequence). This CDR3 spans 15 amino acids. The CDR3 coding sequence is TGTGCCAGTAGACCCCGGGACAGGGATTTAGGAGGCTACACCTTC. It yields the protein CASRPRDRDLGGYTF.

J is TRBJ1-5 and V is TRBV11-2; no definite D call. V lost 0 bases to trimming and J lost 3 bases, with 15 bases between them. This CDR3 is built from 17 residues. Germline V lookup: CDR1 SGHAT, CDR2 FQNNGV. This chain's CDR3 is CASSLDRWTEFNQPQHF. In nucleotides, the CDR3 is TGTGCCAGCAGCTTAGATCGTTGGACGGAGTTCAATCAGCCCCAGCATTTT.

This clonotype has a count of ten or more. This sequence joins TRBV7-2 and TRBJ2-1; D gene unclear. This CDR3 region has 11 residues. V shed 6 bases and J shed 8 bases, with 8 bases lying between them. Looked up from germline, CDR1 is SGHTA and CDR2 is FQGNSA. This CDR3 is CASRWSYEQFF. CDR3 bases: TGTGCCAGCAGGTGGTCGTATGAGCAGTTCTTC.

This clonotype has more than one count but fewer than ten. V and J are TRBV7-8 and TRBJ2-3; D is uncertain. V lost 5 bases and J lost 1, with 13 bases in between. Germline CDR1 is SGHVS and CDR2 is FQNEAQ. The CDR3 runs to 15 residues. The DNA for the CDR3 is TGTGCCAGCAGCACCCATAGGGTTCGCACAGATACGCAGTATTTT. Its protein is CASSTHRVRTDTQYF. Together with reference TRBV7-8 and TRBJ2-3, the CDR3 gives the full variable domain: GAGVSQSPRYKVAKRGQDVALRCDPISGHVSLFWYQQALGQGPEFLTYFQNEAQLDKSGLPSDRFFAERPEGSVSTLKIQRTQQEDSAVYLCASSTHRVRTDTQYFGPGTRLTVL.

Only a few counts were recorded for this clonotype. The chain links TRBV6-1 to TRBJ2-2, with D uncertain. The CDR3 is 16 residues long. The germline V gene encodes CDR1 MNHNS and CDR2 SASEGT. V lost 5 bases, J lost 0 bases, and 13 bases lay in between. Here the CDR3 DNA reads TGTGCCAGCAGTTGGGGTGGCGGCTCGAACACCGGGGAGCTGTTTTTT. Its protein product is CASSWGGGSNTGELFF.

The CDR3 region is CASSLPRAYEQYF. The CDR3 bases are TGTGCCAGCAGTCTACCTAGGGCCTACGAGCAGTACTTC. J is TRBJ2-7 and V is TRBV28; D is uncertain. Germline CDR1 MDHEN, CDR2 SYDVKM. The CDR3 totals 13 residues. Trimming shortened V by 5 bases and J by 2 bases, and 10 bases separated the two germline ends.